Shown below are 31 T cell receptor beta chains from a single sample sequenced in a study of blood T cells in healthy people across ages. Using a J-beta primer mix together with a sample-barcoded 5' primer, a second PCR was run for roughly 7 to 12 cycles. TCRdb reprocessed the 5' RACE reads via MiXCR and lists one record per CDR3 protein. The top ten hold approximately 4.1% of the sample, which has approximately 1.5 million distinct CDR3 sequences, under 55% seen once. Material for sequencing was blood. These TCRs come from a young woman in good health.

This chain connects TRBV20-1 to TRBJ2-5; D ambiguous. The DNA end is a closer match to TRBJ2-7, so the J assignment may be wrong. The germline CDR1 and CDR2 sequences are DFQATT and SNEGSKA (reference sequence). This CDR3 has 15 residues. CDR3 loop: CSARDTGVSVREQYF. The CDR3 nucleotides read TGCAGTGCTAGAGATACGGGTGTCTCGGTGCGCGAGCAGTACTTC.

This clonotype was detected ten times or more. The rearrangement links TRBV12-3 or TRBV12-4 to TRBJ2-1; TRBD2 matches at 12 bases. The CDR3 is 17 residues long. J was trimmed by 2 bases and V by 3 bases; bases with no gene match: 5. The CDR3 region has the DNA TGTGCCAGCAGTTTCCCGACTAGCGGGAGCGCCTACAATGAGCAGTTCTTC. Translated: CASSFPTSGSAYNEQFF.

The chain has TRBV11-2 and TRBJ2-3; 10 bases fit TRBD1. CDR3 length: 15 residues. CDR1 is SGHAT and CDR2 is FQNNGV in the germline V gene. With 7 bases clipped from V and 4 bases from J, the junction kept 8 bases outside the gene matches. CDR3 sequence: CASTPRDRGPDTQYF. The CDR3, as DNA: TGTGCCAGCACGCCGAGGGACAGGGGCCCAGATACGCAGTATTTT.

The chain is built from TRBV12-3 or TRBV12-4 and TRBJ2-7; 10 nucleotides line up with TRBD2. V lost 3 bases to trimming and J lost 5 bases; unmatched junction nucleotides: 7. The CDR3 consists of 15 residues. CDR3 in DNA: TGTGCCAGCAGTTTTACCCTAGCGGGGGTTGACGAGCAGTACTTC. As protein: CASSFTLAGVDEQYF.

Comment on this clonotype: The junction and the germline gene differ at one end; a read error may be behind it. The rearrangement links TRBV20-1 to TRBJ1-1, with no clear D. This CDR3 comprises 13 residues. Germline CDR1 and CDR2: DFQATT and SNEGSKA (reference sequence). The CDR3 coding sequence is TGCAGTGCCCCCGATCAGTTTAGCACTGAAACTTTCTTT. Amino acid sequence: CSAPDQFSTETFF.

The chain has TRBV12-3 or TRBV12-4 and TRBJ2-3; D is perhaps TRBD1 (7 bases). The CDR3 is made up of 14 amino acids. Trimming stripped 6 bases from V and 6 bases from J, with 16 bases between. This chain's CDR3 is CASSLGGQRDTQYF. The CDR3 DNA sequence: TGTGCCAGCAGCCTCGGGGGACAGAGGGATACGCAGTATTTT.

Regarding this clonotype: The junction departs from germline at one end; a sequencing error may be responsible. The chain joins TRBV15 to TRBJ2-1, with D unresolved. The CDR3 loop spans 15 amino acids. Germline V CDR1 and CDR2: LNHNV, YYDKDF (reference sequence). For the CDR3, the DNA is TGTGCCACCAGCAGATCCGGCGGCTCCTACAATGAGCGGTTCTTC. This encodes CATSRSGGSYNERFF.

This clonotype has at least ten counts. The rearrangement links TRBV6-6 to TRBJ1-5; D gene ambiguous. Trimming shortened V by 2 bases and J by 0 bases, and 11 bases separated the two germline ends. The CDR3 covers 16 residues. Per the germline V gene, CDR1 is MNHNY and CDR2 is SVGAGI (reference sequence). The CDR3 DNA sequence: TGTGCCAGCAGTTACGGAGGCAGAAATAGCAATCAGCCCCAGCATTTT. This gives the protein CASSYGGRNSNQPQHF.

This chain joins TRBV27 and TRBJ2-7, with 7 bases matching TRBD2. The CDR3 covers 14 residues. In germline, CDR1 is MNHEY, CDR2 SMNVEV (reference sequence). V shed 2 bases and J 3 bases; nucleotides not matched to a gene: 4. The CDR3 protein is CASSLRRTSYEQYF. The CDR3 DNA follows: TGTGCCAGCAGTTTAAGAAGGACTAGCTACGAGCAGTACTTC.

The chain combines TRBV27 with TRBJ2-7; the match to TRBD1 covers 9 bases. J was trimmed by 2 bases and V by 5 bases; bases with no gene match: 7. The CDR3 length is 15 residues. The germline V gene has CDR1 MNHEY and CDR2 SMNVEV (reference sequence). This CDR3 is CASSPPGTGPYEQYF. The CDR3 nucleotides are TGTGCCAGCAGTCCCCCCGGGACAGGGCCCTACGAGCAGTACTTC.

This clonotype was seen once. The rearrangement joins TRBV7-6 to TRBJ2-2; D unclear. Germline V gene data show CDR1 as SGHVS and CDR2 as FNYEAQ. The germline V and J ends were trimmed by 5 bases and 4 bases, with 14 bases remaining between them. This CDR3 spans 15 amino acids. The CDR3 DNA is TGTGCCAGCAGCGCGTCATTAAGAACCACCGGGGAGCTGTTTTTT. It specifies CASSASLRTTGELFF.

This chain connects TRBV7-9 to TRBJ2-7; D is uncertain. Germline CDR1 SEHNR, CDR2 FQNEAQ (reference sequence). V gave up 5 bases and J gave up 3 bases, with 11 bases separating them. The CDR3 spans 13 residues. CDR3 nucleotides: TGTGCCAGCAGCACAGTACCCCTCTACGAGCAGTACTTC. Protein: CASSTVPLYEQYF.

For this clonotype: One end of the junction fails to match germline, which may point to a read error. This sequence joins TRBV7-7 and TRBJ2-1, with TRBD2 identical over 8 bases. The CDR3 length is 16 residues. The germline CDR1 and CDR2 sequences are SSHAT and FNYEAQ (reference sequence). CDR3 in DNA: TGTGCTAGCAGCGAACAGAGCGGGGGCTCCTACAATGAGCAGTTCTTC. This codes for CASSEQSGGSYNEQFF.

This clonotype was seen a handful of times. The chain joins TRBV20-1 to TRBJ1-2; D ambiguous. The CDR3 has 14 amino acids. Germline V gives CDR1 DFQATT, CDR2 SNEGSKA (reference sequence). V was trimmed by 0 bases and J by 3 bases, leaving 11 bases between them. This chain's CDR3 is CSARDQEYYYGYTF. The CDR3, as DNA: TGCAGTGCTAGAGATCAGGAGTATTACTATGGCTACACCTTC.

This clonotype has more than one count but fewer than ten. CDR3 sequence reads: CSARDMARAAYEQYF. CDR3 coding DNA: TGCAGTGCTAGAGATATGGCCCGGGCCGCCTACGAGCAGTACTTC. This sequence joins TRBV20-1 and TRBJ2-4; D is undetermined. The assigned J gene may be wrong: the sequence end matches TRBJ2-7 better. CDR3 length equals 15 residues. Germline CDR1 is DFQATT and CDR2 is SNEGSKA (reference sequence).

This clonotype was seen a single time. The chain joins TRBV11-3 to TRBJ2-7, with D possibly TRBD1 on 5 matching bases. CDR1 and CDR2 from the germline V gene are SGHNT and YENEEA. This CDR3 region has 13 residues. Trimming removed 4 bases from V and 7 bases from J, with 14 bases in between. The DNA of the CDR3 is TGTGCCAGCAGCTGGGGCCAACTCAATGAGCAGTACTTC. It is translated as CASSWGQLNEQYF.

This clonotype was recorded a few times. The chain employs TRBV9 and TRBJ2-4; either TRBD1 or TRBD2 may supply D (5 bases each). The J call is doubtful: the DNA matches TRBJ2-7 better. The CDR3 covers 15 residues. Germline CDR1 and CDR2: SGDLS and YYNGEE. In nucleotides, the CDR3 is TGTGCCAGCAGTCCTAGTTGGGACCCAGCCTACGAGCAGTACTTC. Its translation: CASSPSWDPAYEQYF.

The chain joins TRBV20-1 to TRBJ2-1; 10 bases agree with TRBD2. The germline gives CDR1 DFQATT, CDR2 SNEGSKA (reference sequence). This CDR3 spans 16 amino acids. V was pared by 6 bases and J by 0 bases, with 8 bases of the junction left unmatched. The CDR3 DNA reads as TGCAGTGCCACGTGGACTAGCGGAAGCTCCTACAATGAGCAGTTCTTC. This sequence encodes CSATWTSGSSYNEQFF.

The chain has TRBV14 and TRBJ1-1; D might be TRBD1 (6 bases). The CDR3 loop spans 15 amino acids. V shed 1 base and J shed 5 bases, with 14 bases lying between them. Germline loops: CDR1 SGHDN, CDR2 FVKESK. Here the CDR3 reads CASSQAGGASTEAFF. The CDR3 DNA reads TGTGCCAGCAGCCAAGCGGGGGGGGCGAGTACTGAAGCTTTCTTT.

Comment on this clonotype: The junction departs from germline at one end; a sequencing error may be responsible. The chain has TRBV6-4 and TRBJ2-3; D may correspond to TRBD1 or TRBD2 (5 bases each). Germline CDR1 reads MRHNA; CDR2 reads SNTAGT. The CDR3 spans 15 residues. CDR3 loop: CASSRGEASTDMQYF. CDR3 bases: TGTGCCAGCAGTCGAGGGGAAGCGAGCACAGATATGCAGTATTTT.

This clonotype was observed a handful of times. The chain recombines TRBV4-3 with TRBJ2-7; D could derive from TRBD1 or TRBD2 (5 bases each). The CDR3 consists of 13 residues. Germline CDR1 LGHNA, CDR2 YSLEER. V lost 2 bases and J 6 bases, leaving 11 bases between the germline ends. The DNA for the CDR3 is TGCGCCAGCAGCCAACAGCGTGGGGGCGAGCAGTACTTC. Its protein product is CASSQQRGGEQYF.

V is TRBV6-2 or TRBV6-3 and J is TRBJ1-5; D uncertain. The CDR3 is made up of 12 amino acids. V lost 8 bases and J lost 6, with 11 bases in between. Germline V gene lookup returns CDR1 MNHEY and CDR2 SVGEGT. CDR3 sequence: CASLNPGQPQHF. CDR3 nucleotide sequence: TGTGCCAGCCTGAATCCGGGTCAGCCCCAGCATTTT.

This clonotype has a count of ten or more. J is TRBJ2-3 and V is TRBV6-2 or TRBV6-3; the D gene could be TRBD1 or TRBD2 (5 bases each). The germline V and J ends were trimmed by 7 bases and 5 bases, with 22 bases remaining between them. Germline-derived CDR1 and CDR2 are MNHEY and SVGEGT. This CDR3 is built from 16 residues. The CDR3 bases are TGTGCCAGCAAAGAGTGGTGGGGACGGAATCAAGATACGCAGTATTTT. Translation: CASKEWWGRNQDTQYF.

The CDR3 region has the DNA TGTGCCAGCAGCACCCGACAGGGGCAGGGGGTACAGGTGCACTATGGCTACACCTTC. This gives the protein CASSTRQGQGVQVHYGYTF. This chain connects TRBV9 to TRBJ1-2; 8 positions agree with TRBD1. The CDR3 length is 19 residues. With 4 bases clipped from V and 3 bases from J, the junction kept 20 bases outside the gene matches. Germline CDR1 is SGDLS and CDR2 is YYNGEE. The variable domain in full, completed from reference TRBV9 and TRBJ1-2, reads DSGVTQTPKHLITATGQRVTLRCSPRSGDLSVYWYQQSLDQGLQFLIQYYNGEERAKGNILERFSAQQFPDLHSELNLSSLELGDSALYFCASSTRQGQGVQVHYGYTFGSGTRLTVV.

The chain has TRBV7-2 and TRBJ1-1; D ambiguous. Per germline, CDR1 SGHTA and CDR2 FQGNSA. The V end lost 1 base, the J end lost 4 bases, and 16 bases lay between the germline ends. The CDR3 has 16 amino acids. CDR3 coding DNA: TGTGCCAGCAGCTTAGTCCCGGGTGGAGTGGGCACTGAAGCTTTCTTT. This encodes CASSLVPGGVGTEAFF.

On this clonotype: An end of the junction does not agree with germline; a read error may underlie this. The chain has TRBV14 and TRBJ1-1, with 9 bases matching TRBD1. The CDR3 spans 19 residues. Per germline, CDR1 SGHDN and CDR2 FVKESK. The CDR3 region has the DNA TGTGCCGGCAGCCAAGATCTCAGGGGGACAGGGTGGAGGAACACTGAAGCTTTCTTT. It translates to CAGSQDLRGTGWRNTEAFF.

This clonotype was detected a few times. CDR3 region: CASSQVGVGTGDREKLFF. CDR3 DNA: TGCGCCAGCAGCCAAGTAGGCGTCGGGACAGGCGATAGGGAAAAACTGTTTTTT. The V call is TRBV4-3, the J call TRBJ1-4, with 8 nucleotides matching TRBD1. Unmatched junction bases numbered 15, after V lost 1 base and J lost 8 bases. Germline V gene lookup returns CDR1 LGHNA and CDR2 YSLEER. The CDR3 extends over 18 amino acids.

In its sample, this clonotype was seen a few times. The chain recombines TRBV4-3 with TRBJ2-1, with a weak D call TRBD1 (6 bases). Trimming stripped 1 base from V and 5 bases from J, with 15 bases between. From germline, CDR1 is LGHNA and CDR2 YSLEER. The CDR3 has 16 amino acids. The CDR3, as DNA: TGCGCCAGCAGCCAAGTGGGGACACAGGTAAACAATGAGCAGTTCTTC. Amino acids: CASSQVGTQVNNEQFF.

The CDR3 is CASSARLAGGPNTQYF. CDR3 DNA: TGTGCCAGCAGCGCCCGACTAGCGGGGGGGCCGAATACGCAGTATTTT. V usage is TRBV7-2 and J usage is TRBJ2-3; 14 bases map to TRBD2. V was clipped by 5 bases and J by 7 bases; unmatched bases: 8. CDR3 length: 16 residues. Germline V gene lookup returns CDR1 SGHTA and CDR2 FQGNSA.

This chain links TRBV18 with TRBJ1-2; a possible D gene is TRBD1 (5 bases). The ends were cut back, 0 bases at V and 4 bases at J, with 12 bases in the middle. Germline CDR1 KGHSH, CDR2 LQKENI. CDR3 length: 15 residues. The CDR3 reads CASSPPQYGAYGYTF. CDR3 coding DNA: TGTGCCAGCTCACCACCTCAGTACGGGGCCTATGGCTACACCTTC.

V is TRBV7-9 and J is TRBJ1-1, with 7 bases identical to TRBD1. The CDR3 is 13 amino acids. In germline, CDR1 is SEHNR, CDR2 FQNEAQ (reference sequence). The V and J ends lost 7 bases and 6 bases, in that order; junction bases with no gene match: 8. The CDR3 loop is CASIPRDRPEAFF. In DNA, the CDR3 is TGTGCCAGCATCCCGAGGGACAGACCTGAAGCTTTCTTT. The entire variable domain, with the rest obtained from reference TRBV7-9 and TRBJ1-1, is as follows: DTGVSQNPRHKITKRGQNVTFRCDPISEHNRLYWYRQTLGQGPEFLTYFQNEAQLEKSRLLSDRFSAERPKGSFSTLEIQRTEQGDSAMYLCASIPRDRPEAFFGQGTRLTVV.